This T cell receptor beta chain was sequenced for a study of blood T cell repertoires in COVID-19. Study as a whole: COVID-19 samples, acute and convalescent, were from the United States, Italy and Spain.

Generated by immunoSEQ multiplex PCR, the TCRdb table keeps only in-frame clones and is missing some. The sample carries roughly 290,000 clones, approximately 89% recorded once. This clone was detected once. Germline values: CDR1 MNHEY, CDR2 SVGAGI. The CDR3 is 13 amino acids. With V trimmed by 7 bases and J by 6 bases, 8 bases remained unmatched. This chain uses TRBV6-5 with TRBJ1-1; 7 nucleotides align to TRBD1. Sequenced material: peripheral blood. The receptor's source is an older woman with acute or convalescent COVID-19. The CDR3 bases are TGTGCCAGCACCCCGAAACAGGGGTCTGAAGCTTTCTTT. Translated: CASTPKQGSEAFF.